One sample yielded the 15 T cell receptor beta chains listed below, sequenced in a study of shared clonotypes between healthy human individuals. Sequenced by immunoSEQ multiplex PCR; TCRdb stores in-frame clones only, minus some. The sample contains 550,000 to 850,000 clones, approximately 79% of which appear only once. Specimen: memory CD4+ T cells sorted from blood. The sample's subset: CD45RA-negative fraction. These TCRs come from a woman aged 30 to 39 in good health.

About this clone: Different DNA sequences within this sample yield the same CDR3. J is TRBJ1-6 and V is TRBV6-5; D call uncertain. Germline CDR1 MNHEY, CDR2 SVGAGI. Trimming shortened V by 5 bases and J by 10 bases, and 9 bases separated the two germline ends. This CDR3 comprises 12 residues. The DNA for the CDR3 is TGTGCCAGCAGTCCCCCGGGCTCACCCCTCCACTTT. Translating it yields CASSPPGSPLHF.

The CDR3 is CAISESLGIAYEQYF. For the CDR3, the DNA is TGTGCCATCAGTGAGTCCCTAGGAATTGCCTACGAGCAGTACTTC. This chain connects TRBV10-3 to TRBJ2-7; D is uncertain. The V end lost 0 bases, the J end lost 2 bases, and 11 bases lay between the germline ends. This CDR3 spans 15 amino acids. Germline CDR1 is ENHRY and CDR2 is SYGVKD.

This clone was counted at least ten times. The rearrangement uses TRBV28 and TRBJ1-2; D might be TRBD1 (6 bases). The CDR3 is 14 amino acids. V was cut by 3 bases and J by 7 bases, with 15 bases left in between. Germline V CDR1 and CDR2: MDHEN, SYDVKM. CDR3: CASSLGDTISGYTF. CDR3 sequence (DNA): TGTGCCAGCAGTTTGGGGGACACGATCTCTGGCTACACCTTC.

This clone was seen ten or more times. V gene TRBV2 combines with J gene TRBJ1-3; no reliable D call. This CDR3 comprises 12 residues. In germline, CDR1 is SNHLY, CDR2 FYNNEI. The V gene lost 7 bases and the J gene lost 4 bases, with 8 bases spanning the gap. The CDR3 sequence is CASTWLGNTIYF. CDR3 sequence (DNA): TGTGCCAGCACTTGGCTCGGAAACACCATATATTTT.

The chain is built from TRBV7-2 and TRBJ2-1; D not resolved. Germline-derived CDR1 and CDR2 are SGHTA and FQGNSA. There are 15 residues in the CDR3. V was trimmed by 1 base and J by 9 bases, leaving 16 bases between them. CDR3 loop: CASSLVALVIGEQFF. DNA for the CDR3: TGTGCCAGCAGCTTAGTCGCGCTAGTTATCGGTGAGCAGTTCTTC.

V is TRBV5-6 and J is TRBJ1-1, with TRBD1 as a possible D gene (5 bases). Germline CDR1 and CDR2: SGHDT and YYEEEE. CDR3 length: 12 residues. V was shortened by 0 bases and J by 10 bases, with 10 bases between the two germline ends. As DNA, the CDR3 is TGTGCCAGCAGCTTGGATGCAGGGCGAGCTTTCTTT. It encodes CASSLDAGRAFF.

The J gene is TRBJ1-1, the V gene TRBV5-5; 7 nucleotides line up with TRBD1. Germline CDR1 SGHKS, CDR2 YYEKEE (reference sequence). The junction had 10 bases not matched to a gene; V was cut back by 4 bases and J by 4 bases. The CDR3 is 15 amino acids. The CDR3: CASSQRQGPVTEAFF. The DNA for the CDR3 is TGTGCCAGCAGCCAAAGACAGGGCCCCGTCACTGAAGCTTTCTTT.

This clone was picked up a small number of times. The chain has TRBV2 and TRBJ2-5; 10 nucleotides align to TRBD2. Germline loops: CDR1 SNHLY, CDR2 FYNNEI. After removal of 7 bases from V and 4 bases from J, the junction contained 9 bases not matched to a gene. The CDR3 runs to 15 residues. Here the CDR3 reads CASKDPSGSGETQYF. The CDR3 bases are TGTGCCAGCAAGGACCCTAGCGGGAGTGGAGAGACCCAGTACTTC.

The rearrangement joins TRBV7-9 to TRBJ2-1; TRBD2 aligns across 14 bases. The CDR3 sequence is 15 residues long. V was clipped by 4 bases and J by 7 bases; unmatched bases: 3. The germline gives CDR1 SEHNR, CDR2 FQNEAQ (reference sequence). As DNA, the CDR3 is TGTGCCAGCAGCTCGACTAGCGGGAGGGTAAATGAGCAGTTCTTC. It codes for CASSSTSGRVNEQFF.

The chain recombines TRBV7-9 with TRBJ1-1; 8 bases map to TRBD1. V gave up 7 bases and J gave up 1 base; unmatched junction bases: 5. The CDR3 is made up of 14 amino acids. Germline CDR1 is SEHNR and CDR2 is FQNEAQ (reference sequence). This CDR3 reads CASTPDRENTEAFF. As DNA, the CDR3 is TGTGCCAGCACCCCGGACAGGGAGAACACTGAAGCTTTCTTT.

The chain employs TRBV27 and TRBJ2-1, with 14 bases lining up with TRBD2. V dropped 3 bases and J dropped 5; count of bases not matched to a gene: 6. The germline V gene has CDR1 MNHEY and CDR2 SMNVEV (reference sequence). The CDR3 is 17 residues long. CDR3 residues: CASSFGTSGSGDNEQFF. CDR3 nucleotide sequence: TGTGCCAGCAGTTTTGGGACTAGCGGGAGTGGGGACAATGAGCAGTTCTTC.

The CDR3 DNA reads TGTGCCACCAGCAGAGTACGGGGGGTCTTCTCTGGGGCCAACGTCCTGACTTTC. Protein sequence: CATSRVRGVFSGANVLTF. V is TRBV15 and J is TRBJ2-6, with 7 bases fitting TRBD2. In germline, CDR1 is LNHNV, CDR2 YYDKDF (reference sequence). J lost 0 bases, V lost 1 base, and 6 bases had no gene match. The CDR3 covers 18 residues. The full variable domain, in which reference TRBV15 and TRBJ2-6 provide the parts outside the CDR3, is DAMVIQNPRYQVTQFGKPVTLSCSQTLNHNVMYWYQQKSSQAPKLLFHYYDKDFNNEADTPDNFQSRRPNTSFCFLDIRSPGLGDTAMYLCATSRVRGVFSGANVLTFGAGSRLTVL.

This chain uses TRBV28 with TRBJ1-2, with TRBD1 identical over 8 bases. V dropped 6 bases and J dropped 5; count of bases not matched to a gene: 8. CDR3 length equals 14 residues. Per germline, CDR1 MDHEN and CDR2 SYDVKM. CDR3 nucleotides: TGTGCCAGCAGCATCGGACAGGGCTGGTATGGCTACACCTTC. It translates to CASSIGQGWYGYTF.

The chain combines TRBV19 with TRBJ2-1; D gene ambiguous. Germline V gene lookup returns CDR1 LNHDA and CDR2 SQIVND (reference sequence). V lost 10 bases and J lost 6, with 10 bases in between. The CDR3 has 11 residues. CDR3 region: CATEQINEQFF. CDR3 nucleotides: TGTGCCACGGAGCAGATCAATGAGCAGTTCTTC.

This clone has a handful of counts. J is TRBJ1-3 and V is TRBV15; 12 positions match TRBD1. The V and J ends lost 5 bases and 8 bases, in that order; junction bases with no gene match: 10. Germline-derived CDR1 and CDR2 are LNHNV and YYDKDF (reference sequence). The CDR3 covers 16 residues. In DNA form, the CDR3 reads TGTGCCACCAGCTCTTGGGGACAGGGGGCTTCCGACACCATATATTTT. Amino acids: CATSSWGQGASDTIYF. The entire variable domain, with the rest obtained from reference TRBV15 and TRBJ1-3, is as follows: DAMVIQNPRYQVTQFGKPVTLSCSQTLNHNVMYWYQQKSSQAPKLLFHYYDKDFNNEADTPDNFQSRRPNTSFCFLDIRSPGLGDTAMYLCATSSWGQGASDTIYFGEGSWLTVV.